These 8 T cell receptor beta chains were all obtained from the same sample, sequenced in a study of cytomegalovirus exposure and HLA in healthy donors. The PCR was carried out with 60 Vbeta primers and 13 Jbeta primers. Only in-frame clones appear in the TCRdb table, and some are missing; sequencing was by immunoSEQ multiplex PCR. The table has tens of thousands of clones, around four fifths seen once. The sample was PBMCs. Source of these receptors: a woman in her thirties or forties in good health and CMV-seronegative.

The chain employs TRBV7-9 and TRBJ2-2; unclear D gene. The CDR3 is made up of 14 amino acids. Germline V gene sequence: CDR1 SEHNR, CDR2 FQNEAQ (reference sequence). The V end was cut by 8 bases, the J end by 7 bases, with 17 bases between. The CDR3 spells CASERVKPDGELFF. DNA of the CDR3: TGTGCCAGCGAACGAGTAAAGCCCGACGGGGAGCTGTTTTTT.

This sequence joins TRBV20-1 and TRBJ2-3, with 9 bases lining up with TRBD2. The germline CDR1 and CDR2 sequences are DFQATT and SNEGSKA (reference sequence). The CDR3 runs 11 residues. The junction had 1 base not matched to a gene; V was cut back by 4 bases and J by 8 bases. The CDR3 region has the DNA TGCAGTGCTAAAGCGGGAGGTACGCAGTATTTT. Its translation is CSAKAGGTQYF.

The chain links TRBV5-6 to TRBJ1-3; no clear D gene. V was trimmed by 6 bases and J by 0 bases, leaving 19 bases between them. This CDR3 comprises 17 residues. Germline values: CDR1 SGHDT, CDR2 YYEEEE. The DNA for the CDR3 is TGTGCCAGCAATAACCGAAGACTACTACTCTCTGGAAACACCATATATTTT. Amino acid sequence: CASNNRRLLLSGNTIYF.

As DNA, the CDR3 is TGTGCCAGCAGTTTAAGGGGTGGGATAGGCAATCAGCCCCAGCATTTT. Amino acids: CASSLRGGIGNQPQHF. The chain employs TRBV7-6 and TRBJ1-5, with D maybe TRBD1 (5 bases). The CDR3 has 16 amino acids. Between the trimmed V and J ends, which lost 6 bases and 2 bases, there was a span of 17 bases. CDR1 is SGHVS and CDR2 is FNYEAQ in the germline V gene.

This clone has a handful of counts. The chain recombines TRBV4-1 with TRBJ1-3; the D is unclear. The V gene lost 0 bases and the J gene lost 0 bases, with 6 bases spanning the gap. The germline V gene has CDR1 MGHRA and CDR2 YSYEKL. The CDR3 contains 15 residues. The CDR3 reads CASSQDKNSGNTIYF. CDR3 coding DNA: TGCGCCAGCAGCCAAGACAAAAACTCTGGAAACACCATATATTTT.

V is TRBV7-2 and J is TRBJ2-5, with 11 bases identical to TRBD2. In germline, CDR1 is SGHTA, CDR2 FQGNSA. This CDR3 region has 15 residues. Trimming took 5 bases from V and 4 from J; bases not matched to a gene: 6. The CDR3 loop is CASSTTSGRGETQYF. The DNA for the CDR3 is TGTGCCAGCAGCACAACTAGCGGGAGAGGAGAGACCCAGTACTTC.

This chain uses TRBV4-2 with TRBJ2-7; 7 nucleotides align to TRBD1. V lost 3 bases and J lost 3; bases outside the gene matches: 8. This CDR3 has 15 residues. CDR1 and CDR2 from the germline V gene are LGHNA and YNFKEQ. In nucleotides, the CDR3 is TGTGCCAGCAGCCACCGGGACAGTGAAGACTACGAGCAGTACTTC. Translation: CASSHRDSEDYEQYF.

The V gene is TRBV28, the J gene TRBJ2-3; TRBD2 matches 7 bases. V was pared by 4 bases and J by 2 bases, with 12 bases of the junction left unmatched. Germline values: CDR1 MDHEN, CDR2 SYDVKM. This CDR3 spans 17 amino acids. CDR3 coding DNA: TGTGCCAGCAGTTCGCCGGGAGAGCGGGGCCACACAGATACGCAGTATTTT. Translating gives CASSSPGERGHTDTQYF.